These T cell receptor beta chains were read from a single sample in a study of molecular identifiers for immune sequencing clone quantification. MiXCR, applied by TCRdb to the PCR reads, yields one record per CDR3 protein. Of roughly 630,000 distinct CDR3 sequences listed, 25% are singletons. Sequencing was done on a sample of naive CD8+ T cells from blood, with Jurkat cell RNA spiked in. All receptors derive from a human donor in good health. Some libraries in this study had Jurkat cell RNA spiked in. Each CDR3 is given with its conserved first and last residue. Fields, in order: J gene, D gene, clone size, V gene, CDR3 protein, CDR3 DNA. A D gene is named only where the DNA matches it firmly. A clone size is listed for some rows: how often the clone was seen (once, few, many), or a class if it is expanded.

TRBJ2-3,-,many,TRBV30,CAWSVVGPDTQYF,TGTGCCTGGAGTGTTGTTGGCCCAGATACGCAGTATTTT
TRBJ2-3,TRBD2,few,TRBV6-5,CASSYFLAGGTDTQYF,TGTGCCAGCAGCTACTTTCTAGCGGGGGGCACAGATACGCAGTATTTT
TRBJ2-3,-,-,TRBV11-2,CASSLEASSTDTQYF,TGTGCCAGCAGCTTAGAAGCGAGCAGCACAGATACGCAGTATTTT
TRBJ2-2,-,-,TRBV7-9,CASSLTWGRFTGELFF,TGTGCCAGCAGCTTAACCTGGGGGCGGTTCACCGGGGAGCTGTTTTTT
TRBJ2-2,TRBD2,-,TRBV24-1,CATSDESGGNTGELFF,TGTGCCACCAGTGATGAGAGCGGGGGGAACACCGGGGAGCTGTTTTTT
TRBJ1-1,-,-,TRBV6-5,CACSYSWGNTEAFF,TGTGCCTGCAGTTACTCTTGGGGCAACACTGAAGCTTTCTTT
TRBJ2-7,-,many,TRBV5-5,CASSLTYHEQYF,TGTGCCAGCAGCCTTACCTACCACGAGCAGTACTTC
TRBJ1-5,-,few,TRBV12-3/TRBV12-4,CASSLTGFQEEPQHF,TGTGCCAGCAGTTTAACAGGGTTCCAGGAGGAGCCCCAGCATTTT
TRBJ2-5,-,-,TRBV12-5,CASAPGALWETQYF,TGTGCTAGTGCGCCAGGGGCTTTGTGGGAGACCCAGTACTTC
TRBJ1-1,-,few,TRBV20-1,CSARGSGGGNTEAFF,TGCAGTGCTAGAGGGTCCGGGGGCGGGAACACTGAAGCTTTCTTT
TRBJ2-7,TRBD1,few,TRBV27,CASRGQGYSYEQYF,TGTGCCAGCAGGGGACAGGGTTACTCCTACGAGCAGTACTTC
TRBJ2-7,-,-,TRBV11-3,CASSLSTVREQYF,TGTGCCAGCAGCTTATCGACAGTACGCGAGCAGTACTTC
TRBJ2-1,TRBD2,many,TRBV7-2,CASSLGGGAYNEQFF,TGTGCCAGCAGCTTAGGCGGGGGGGCCTACAATGAGCAGTTCTTC
TRBJ1-1,-,many,TRBV4-1,CASSQEGGGGTEAFF,TGCGCCAGCAGCCAAGAGGGCGGAGGAGGCACTGAAGCTTTCTTT
TRBJ2-3,-,many,TRBV25-1,CASSVAVSTYTQYF,TGTGCCAGCAGTGTGGCAGTTAGCACATATACGCAGTATTTT
TRBJ2-3,TRBD2,-,TRBV2,CASSPLETSGTDTQYF,TGTGCCAGCAGCCCCCTTGAGACTAGCGGTACAGATACGCAGTATTTT
TRBJ2-7,TRBD2,-,TRBV6-1,CASSDWEGGSYEQYF,TGTGCCAGCAGTGATTGGGAGGGCGGGTCCTACGAGCAGTACTTC
TRBJ1-1,-,many,TRBV12-5,CASGRTVLNTEAFF,TGTGCTAGTGGGCGGACGGTATTGAACACTGAAGCTTTCTTT
TRBJ1-5,TRBD1,few,TRBV18,CASSPTGFNQPQHF,TGTGCCAGCTCGCCGACAGGGTTCAATCAGCCCCAGCATTTT
TRBJ2-7,TRBD2,-,TRBV14,CASSYGTISYEQYF,TGTGCCAGCAGCTACGGGACTATCTCCTACGAGCAGTACTTC
TRBJ2-1,TRBD1,many,TRBV5-1,CASSPAPGDRISNEQFF,TGCGCCAGCAGCCCTGCGCCCGGGGACAGGATATCCAATGAGCAGTTCTTC
TRBJ2-7,-,-,TRBV3-1,CAVEGPSYEQYF,TGTGCCGTTGAGGGGCCCTCCTACGAGCAGTACTTC
TRBJ2-7,TRBD1,few,TRBV7-9,CASSPLTGGVEDEQYF,TGTGCCAGCAGCCCCCTGACAGGGGGCGTTGAAGACGAGCAGTACTTC
TRBJ2-2,-,-,TRBV11-2,CASSIVGGSGELFF,TGTGCCAGCAGCATTGTAGGGGGATCCGGGGAGCTGTTTTTT
TRBJ2-3,-,many,TRBV7-6,CASSKDLTVTDTQYF,TGTGCCAGCAGCAAAGACTTGACTGTCACAGATACGCAGTATTTT
TRBJ2-7,-,many,TRBV20-1,CSALPSGQGSMDYEQYF,TGCAGTGCTCTCCCCTCGGGCCAGGGGAGTATGGACTACGAGCAGTACTTC
TRBJ1-2,-,-,TRBV4-3,CASSQDSLRDFLHYGYTF,TGCGCCAGCAGCCAAGATTCATTACGGGACTTCCTACACTATGGCTACACCTTC
TRBJ2-2,-,few,TRBV2,CASSEVPGPSIGGELFF,TGTGCCAGCAGTGAAGTTCCCGGGCCCTCGATTGGCGGGGAGCTGTTTTTT
TRBJ2-3,TRBD2,many,TRBV28,CASSSSTSGPTDTQYF,TGTGCCAGCAGTTCGAGTACTAGCGGACCCACAGATACGCAGTATTTT
TRBJ1-5,-,many,TRBV6-2/TRBV6-3,CASSYNAGSNQPQHF,TGTGCCAGCAGTTACAACGCGGGAAGCAATCAGCCCCAGCATTTT
TRBJ1-1,-,few,TRBV7-9,CASSLVRTGNTEAFF,TGTGCCAGCAGCTTAGTCAGGACCGGGAACACTGAAGCTTTCTTT
TRBJ1-5,TRBD1,-,TRBV20-1,CSLRGGGDQPQHF,TGCAGTCTCAGGGGGGGCGGGGATCAGCCCCAGCATTTT
TRBJ2-3,-,many,TRBV7-2,CASSSLAADTQYF,TGTGCCAGCAGCTCCCTTGCGGCAGATACGCAGTATTTT
TRBJ2-3,-,-,TRBV7-3,CASSALDPPDTQYF,TGTGCCAGCAGTGCATTGGACCCACCAGATACGCAGTATTTT
TRBJ2-1,-,-,TRBV29-1,CSVEVTDPLVTYNEQFF,TGCAGCGTTGAAGTTACAGATCCGTTGGTTACCTACAATGAGCAGTTCTTC
TRBJ1-4,TRBD1,few,TRBV27,CASSSKDRTGEKLFF,TGTGCCAGCAGTTCCAAGGACAGGACTGGTGAAAAACTGTTTTTT
TRBJ1-2,-,few,TRBV6-2/TRBV6-3,CASARVFGPYGYTF,TGTGCCAGCGCCCGCGTCTTCGGCCCCTATGGCTACACCTTC
TRBJ1-6,-,-,TRBV4-1,CASSLAEEGGTLHF,TGCGCCAGCAGCTTAGCGGAGGAGGGGGGGACCCTCCACTTT
TRBJ1-2,-,few,TRBV12-3/TRBV12-4,CASHDRLNYGYTF,TGTGCCAGCCACGACAGGTTAAACTATGGCTACACCTTC
TRBJ2-5,TRBD1,-,TRBV5-6,CASSTSDREWETQYF,TGTGCCAGCAGCACCTCGGACAGGGAGTGGGAGACCCAGTACTTC
TRBJ2-2,-,-,TRBV3-1,CASSQDAPRNTGELFF,TGTGCCAGCAGCCAAGATGCCCCGCGAAACACCGGGGAGCTGTTTTTT
TRBJ2-3,-,few,TRBV27,CASSSLLGATDTQYF,TGTGCCAGCAGTTCGCTTCTCGGGGCGACAGATACGCAGTATTTT
TRBJ2-1,-,-,TRBV7-2,CASSLPGEGYNEQFF,TGTGCCAGCAGCTTACCAGGGGAGGGGTACAATGAGCAGTTCTTC
TRBJ1-1,-,-,TRBV21-1,CASSKVCGKYSKNTEAFF,TGTGCCAGCAGCAAAGTGTGCGGGAAATACAGCAAGAACACTGAAGCTTTCTTT
TRBJ1-2,-,-,TRBV12-3/TRBV12-4,CASSSPTGRLCGYTF,TGTGCCAGCAGTTCCCCGACAGGACGCCTATGCGGCTACACCTTC
TRBJ2-7,-,many,TRBV28,CASSLLVEQYF,TGTGCCAGCAGTTTATTGGTCGAGCAGTACTTC
TRBJ1-5,-,-,TRBV28,CAISSTLGGQPPPF,TGTGCCATCAGCTCAACTTTGGGGGGGCAGCCCCCGCCTTTT
TRBJ1-1,-,-,TRBV12-3/TRBV12-4,CASSWAGAYTEAFF,TGTGCCAGCAGTTGGGCGGGGGCGTACACTGAAGCTTTCTTT
TRBJ2-7,TRBD1,-,TRBV4-3,CASSPGTAYEKYF,TGCGCCAGCAGCCCCGGGACAGCCTACGAGAAGTACTTC
TRBJ2-5,TRBD2,-,TRBV27,CASSSGTSGLGETQYF,TGTGCCAGCAGTTCCGGGACTAGCGGTCTAGGGGAGACCCAGTACTTC
TRBJ2-7,TRBD2,few,TRBV10-1,CASSDVGLAGRGEQYF,TGCGCCAGCAGTGATGTAGGTCTAGCGGGGAGAGGAGAGCAGTACTTC
TRBJ1-5,-,-,TRBV12-3/TRBV12-4,CASSWTIYSNQPQHF,TGTGCCAGCAGTTGGACCATTTATAGCAATCAGCCCCAGCATTTT
TRBJ2-3,TRBD1,-,TRBV13,CASLAEGATDTQYF,TGTGCCAGCCTCGCCGAGGGGGCCACAGATACGCAGTATTTT
TRBJ1-1,-,once,TRBV4-1,CASSQELNTGAFF,TGCGCCAGCAGCCAAGAATTGAACACTGGAGCTTTCTTT
TRBJ2-2,-,few,TRBV4-3,CASSQGQTWRGELFF,TGCGCCAGCAGCCAAGGCCAGACCTGGCGTGGGGAGCTGTTTTTT
TRBJ1-1,TRBD1,few,TRBV6-1,CASSGPWTGNTEAFF,TGTGCCAGCAGTGGACCGTGGACAGGGAACACTGAAGCTTTCTTT
TRBJ1-6,-,few,TRBV6-5,CASSFTLGAYNSPLHF,TGTGCCAGCAGTTTTACCCTCGGGGCTTATAATTCACCCCTCCACTTT